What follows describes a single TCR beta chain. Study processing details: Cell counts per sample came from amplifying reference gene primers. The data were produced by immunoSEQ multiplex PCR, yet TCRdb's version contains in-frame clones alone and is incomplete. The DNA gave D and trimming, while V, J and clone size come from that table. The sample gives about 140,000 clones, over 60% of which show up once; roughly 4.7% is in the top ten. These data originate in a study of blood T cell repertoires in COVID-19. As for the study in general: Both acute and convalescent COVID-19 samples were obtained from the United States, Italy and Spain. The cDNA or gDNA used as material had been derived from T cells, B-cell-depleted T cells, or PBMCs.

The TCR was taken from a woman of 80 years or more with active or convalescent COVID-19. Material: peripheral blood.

The CDR3 coding sequence is TGTGCCAGCAGTTTAAACAGGGGCACTGAAGCTTTCTTT. As protein: CASSLNRGTEAFF. V is TRBV28 and J is TRBJ1-1; 7 nucleotides agree with TRBD1. Trimming took 2 bases from V and 4 from J; bases not matched to a gene: 1. There are 13 residues in the CDR3. Per the germline V gene, CDR1 is MDHEN and CDR2 is SYDVKM.